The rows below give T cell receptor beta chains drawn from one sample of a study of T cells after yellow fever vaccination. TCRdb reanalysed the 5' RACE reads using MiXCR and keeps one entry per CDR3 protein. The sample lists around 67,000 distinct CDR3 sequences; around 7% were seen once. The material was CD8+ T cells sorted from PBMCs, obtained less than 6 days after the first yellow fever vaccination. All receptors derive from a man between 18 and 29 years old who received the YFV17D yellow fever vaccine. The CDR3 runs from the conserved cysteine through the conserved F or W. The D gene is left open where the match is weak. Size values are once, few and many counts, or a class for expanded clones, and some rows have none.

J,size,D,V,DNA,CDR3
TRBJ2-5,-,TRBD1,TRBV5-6,TGTGCCAGCAGCTTGGCGGCAGGGGGACAGACCCAGTACTTC,CASSLAAGGQTQYF
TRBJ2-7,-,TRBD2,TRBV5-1,TGCGCCAGCAGCTTTGGGGCGGGGGGACCCTACGAGCAGTACTTC,CASSFGAGGPYEQYF
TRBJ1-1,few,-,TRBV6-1,TGTGCCAGCAGTGATTACGCCGACATGAACACTGAAGCTTTCTTT,CASSDYADMNTEAFF
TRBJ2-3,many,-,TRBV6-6,TGTGCCAGCAGTTACCTCTTGGCAGATACGCAGTATTTT,CASSYLLADTQYF
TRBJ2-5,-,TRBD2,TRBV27,TGTGCCAGCAGTCCTCGTAGCGGGGGCCGAAGTGAGACCCAGTACTTC,CASSPRSGGRSETQYF
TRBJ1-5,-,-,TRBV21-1,TGTGCCAGCAGCAAAGAGGTGGGGACAAGCAATCAGCCCCAGCATTTT,CASSKEVGTSNQPQHF
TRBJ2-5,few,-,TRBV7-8,TGTGCCAGCAGCTTAGTTGCCCCCGGAGAGACCCAGTACTTC,CASSLVAPGETQYF
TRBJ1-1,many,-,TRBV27,TGTGCCAGCAGTCAGGGAAGGGGTCGGAGTTGGAGCACTGAAGCTTTCTTT,CASSQGRGRSWSTEAFF
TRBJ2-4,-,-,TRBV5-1,TGCGCCAGCAGCTCGGTTGGGTTAGCCAAAAACATTCAGTACTTC,CASSSVGLAKNIQYF
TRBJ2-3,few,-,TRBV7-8,TGTGCCAGCAACCACAGGGTCCCAGATACGCAGTATTTT,CASNHRVPDTQYF
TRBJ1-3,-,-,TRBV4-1,TGCGCCAGCAGCCAAGAAGGAAACACCATATATTTT,CASSQEGNTIYF
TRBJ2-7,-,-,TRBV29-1,TGCAGCGTTGAAACAGGGACCCACGAGCAGTACTTC,CSVETGTHEQYF
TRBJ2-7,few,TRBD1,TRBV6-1,TGTGCCAGCAGTGAGGGGACAGGGAGCCTTCCCTACGAGCAGTACTTC,CASSEGTGSLPYEQYF
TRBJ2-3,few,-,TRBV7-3,TGTGCCAGCAGCTTAACTACAGGGCTTCCAGATACGCAGTATTTT,CASSLTTGLPDTQYF
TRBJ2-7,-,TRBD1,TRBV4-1,TGCGCCAGCAGCCCTCACCACAGGGGCAGCTCCTACGAGCAGTACTTC,CASSPHHRGSSYEQYF
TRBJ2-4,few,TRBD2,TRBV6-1,TGTGCCAGCAGGCTAGCGGGGGGTCTAGCCAAAAACATTCAGTACTTC,CASRLAGGLAKNIQYF
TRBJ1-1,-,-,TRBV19,TGTGCCAGTAGTATAGGATCAGTGAACACTGAAGCTTTCTTT,CASSIGSVNTEAFF
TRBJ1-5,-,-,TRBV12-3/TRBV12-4,TGTGCCAGCAGTCTAGACAGGTGGAACGATCAGCCCCAGCATTTT,CASSLDRWNDQPQHF
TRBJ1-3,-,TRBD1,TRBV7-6,TGTGCCAGCAGCTTAGGGCAGGGGGCTCCCCTCTCTGGAAACACCATATATTTT,CASSLGQGAPLSGNTIYF
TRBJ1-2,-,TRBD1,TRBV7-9,TGTGCCAGCAGCTTATCGAATAAGGACAGGTTCAGTGGCTACACCTTC,CASSLSNKDRFSGYTF
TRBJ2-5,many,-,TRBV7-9,TGTGCCAGCAGCTACCCTAGTCGGGAGACCCAGTACTTC,CASSYPSRETQYF
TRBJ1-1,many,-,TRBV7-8,TGTGCCAGCAGCCCCGATGGTCCTCTCGCTGAAGCTTTCTTT,CASSPDGPLAEAFF
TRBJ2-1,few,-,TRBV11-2,TGTGCCAGCAGCTTCCTCGGAGAGCAGTTCTTC,CASSFLGEQFF
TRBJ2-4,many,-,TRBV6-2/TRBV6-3,TGTGCCAGCAGTTACGCCGTGACCGGTGCCATTCAGTACTTC,CASSYAVTGAIQYF
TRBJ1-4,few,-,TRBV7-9,TGTGCCAGCAGCCCGCGGACAGTTCGGAATGAAAAACTGTTTTTT,CASSPRTVRNEKLFF
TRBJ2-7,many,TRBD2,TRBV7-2,TGTGCCAGCAGCCCGTCGGGCCAGCGGGGGACTCTAGGGGACTTC,CASSPSGQRGTLGDF
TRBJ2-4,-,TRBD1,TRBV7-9,TGTGCCAGCAGCCTGGCGACAGGGGGGGGCATTCAGTACTTC,CASSLATGGGIQYF
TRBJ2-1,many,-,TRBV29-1,TGCAGCGTTGGTAAGGCAAATGAGCAGTTCTTC,CSVGKANEQFF
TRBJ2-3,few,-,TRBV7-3,TGTGCCAGCAGCTCCCTGGGGGGCCACGGAGATACGCAGTATTTT,CASSSLGGHGDTQYF
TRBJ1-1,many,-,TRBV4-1,TGCGCCAGCAGCCTCTTCCAACAGGGACACACTGAAGCTTTCTTT,CASSLFQQGHTEAFF
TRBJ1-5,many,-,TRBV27,TGCACCAGCAGTTTAGACAATAGGGGTAGCCAGCCCCAGCATTTT,CTSSLDNRGSQPQHF
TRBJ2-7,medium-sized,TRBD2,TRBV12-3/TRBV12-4,TGTGCCAGCAGTACCGGGACTAGCTTTTACGAGCAGTACTTC,CASSTGTSFYEQYF
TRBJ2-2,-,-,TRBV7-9,TGTGCCAGCAGCTTAGTAGGGACCGCCAACACCGGGGAGCTGTTTTTT,CASSLVGTANTGELFF
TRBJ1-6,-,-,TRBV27,TGTGCCAGCAGTACCAACCGGGACAAAAGCTCCTATAATTCACCCCTCCACTTT,CASSTNRDKSSYNSPLHF
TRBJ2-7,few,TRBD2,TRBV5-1,TGCGCCAGCAGCAACCCCGTCGGACTAGCGTACGAGCAGTACTTC,CASSNPVGLAYEQYF
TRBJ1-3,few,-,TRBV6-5,TGTGCCAGCAGTTACTCGACCGGGAAGGGAAACACCATATATTTT,CASSYSTGKGNTIYF
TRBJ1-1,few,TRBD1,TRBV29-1,TGCAGCGTAAGCAGACAGGGGTGGAGCACTGAAGCTTTCTTT,CSVSRQGWSTEAFF